This T cell receptor beta chain was found in a study of response to subunit inactivated influenza vaccine. Study-level results: There was a suggestion from the authors that each seasonal influenza vaccination recruits few new T cells.

TCRdb redid the calling of the RT-PCR reads with MiXCR, one entry per CDR3 protein. The sample lists about 800,000 distinct CDR3 sequences, around 20% occurring once. This clonotype was found a few times. Its antigen is not identified. Deletions cut 6 bases from V and 5 bases from J, with 10 bases between. From germline, CDR1 is ENHRY and CDR2 SYGVKD. The CDR3 covers 12 residues. The source of this sequence is a man over 45 who received an inactivated influenza vaccine. Material: PBMCs from blood, obtained 4 to 6 days after vaccination. The V call is TRBV10-3, the J call TRBJ2-5; perhaps TRBD2 as D (6 bases). CDR3 sequence: CAIRAGGETQYF. The CDR3 DNA reads as TGTGCCATCAGGGCCGGGGGTGAGACCCAGTACTTC.